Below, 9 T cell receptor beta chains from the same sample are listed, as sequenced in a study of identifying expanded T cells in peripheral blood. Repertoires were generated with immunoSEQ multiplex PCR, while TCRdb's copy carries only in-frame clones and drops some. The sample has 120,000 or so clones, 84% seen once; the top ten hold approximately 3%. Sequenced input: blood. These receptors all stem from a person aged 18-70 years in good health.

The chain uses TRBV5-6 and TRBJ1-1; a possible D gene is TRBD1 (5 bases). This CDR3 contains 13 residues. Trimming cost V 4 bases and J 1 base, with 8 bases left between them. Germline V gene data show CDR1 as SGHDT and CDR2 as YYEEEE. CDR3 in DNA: TGTGCCAGCAGCCGGGACGCGAACACTGAAGCTTTCTTT. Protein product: CASSRDANTEAFF.

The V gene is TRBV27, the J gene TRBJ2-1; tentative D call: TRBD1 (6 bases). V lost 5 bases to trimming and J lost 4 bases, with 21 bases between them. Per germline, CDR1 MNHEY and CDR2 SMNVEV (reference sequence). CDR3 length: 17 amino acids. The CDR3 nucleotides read TGTGCCAGCAGTAATCAACAGGGCCTACCTAGGTACAATGAGCAGTTCTTC. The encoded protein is CASSNQQGLPRYNEQFF.

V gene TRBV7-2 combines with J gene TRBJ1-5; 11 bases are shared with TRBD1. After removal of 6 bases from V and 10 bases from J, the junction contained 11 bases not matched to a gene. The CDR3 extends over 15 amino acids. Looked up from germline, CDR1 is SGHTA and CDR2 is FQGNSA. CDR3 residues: CASSPDRGRLGPQHF. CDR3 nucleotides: TGTGCCAGCAGTCCGGACAGGGGGCGCCTGGGACCCCAGCATTTT. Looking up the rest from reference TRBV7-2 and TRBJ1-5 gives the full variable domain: GAGVSQSPSNKVTEKGKDVELRCDPISGHTALYWYRQSLGQGLEFLIYFQGNSAPDKSGLPSDRFSAERTGGSVSTLTIQRTQQEDSAVYLCASSPDRGRLGPQHFGDGTRLSIL.

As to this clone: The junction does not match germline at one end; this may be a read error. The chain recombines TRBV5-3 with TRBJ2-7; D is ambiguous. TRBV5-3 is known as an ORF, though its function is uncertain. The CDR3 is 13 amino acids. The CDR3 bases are TGTGCCAGCAGCTCAGCATTTCCCTACGAGCAGTACTTC. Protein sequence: CASSSAFPYEQYF.

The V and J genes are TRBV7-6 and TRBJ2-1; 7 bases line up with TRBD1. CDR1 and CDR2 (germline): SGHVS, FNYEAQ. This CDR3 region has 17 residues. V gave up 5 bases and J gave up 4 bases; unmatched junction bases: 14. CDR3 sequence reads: CASSPIHGTEKYNEQFF. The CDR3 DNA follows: TGTGCCAGCAGCCCGATCCACGGGACAGAAAAATACAATGAGCAGTTCTTC.

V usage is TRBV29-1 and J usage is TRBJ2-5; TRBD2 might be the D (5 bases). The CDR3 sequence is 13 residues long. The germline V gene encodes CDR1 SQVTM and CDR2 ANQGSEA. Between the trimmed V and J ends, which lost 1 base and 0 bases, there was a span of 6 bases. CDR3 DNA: TGCAGCGTTGAAGCGGACTACCAAGAGACCCAGTACTTC. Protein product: CSVEADYQETQYF.

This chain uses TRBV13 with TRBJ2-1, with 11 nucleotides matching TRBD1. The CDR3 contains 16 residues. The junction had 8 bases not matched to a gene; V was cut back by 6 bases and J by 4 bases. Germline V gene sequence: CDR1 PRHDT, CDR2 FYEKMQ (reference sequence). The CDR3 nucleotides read TGTGCCAGCAGACACCCGGACAGGGGGCCTTACAATGAGCAGTTCTTC. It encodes CASRHPDRGPYNEQFF.

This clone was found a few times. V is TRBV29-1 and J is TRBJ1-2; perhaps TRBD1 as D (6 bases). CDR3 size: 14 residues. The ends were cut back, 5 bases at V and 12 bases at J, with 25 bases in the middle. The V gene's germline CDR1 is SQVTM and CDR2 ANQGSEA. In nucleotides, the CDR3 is TGCAGCGTTAAAAATATACAGGGCCTGACGACTAACACCTTC. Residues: CSVKNIQGLTTNTF.

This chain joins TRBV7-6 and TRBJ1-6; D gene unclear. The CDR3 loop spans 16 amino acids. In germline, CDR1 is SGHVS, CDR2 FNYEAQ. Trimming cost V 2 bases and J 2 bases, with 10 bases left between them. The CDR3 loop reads CASSLRAGTYNSPLHF. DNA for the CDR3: TGTGCCAGCAGCTTAAGGGCGGGGACCTATAATTCACCCCTCCACTTT. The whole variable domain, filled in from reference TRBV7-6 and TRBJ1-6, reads GAGVSQSPRYKVTKRGQDVALRCDPISGHVSLYWYRQALGQGPEFLTYFNYEAQQDKSGLPNDRFSAERPEGSISTLTIQRTEQRDSAMYRCASSLRAGTYNSPLHFGNGTRLTVT.